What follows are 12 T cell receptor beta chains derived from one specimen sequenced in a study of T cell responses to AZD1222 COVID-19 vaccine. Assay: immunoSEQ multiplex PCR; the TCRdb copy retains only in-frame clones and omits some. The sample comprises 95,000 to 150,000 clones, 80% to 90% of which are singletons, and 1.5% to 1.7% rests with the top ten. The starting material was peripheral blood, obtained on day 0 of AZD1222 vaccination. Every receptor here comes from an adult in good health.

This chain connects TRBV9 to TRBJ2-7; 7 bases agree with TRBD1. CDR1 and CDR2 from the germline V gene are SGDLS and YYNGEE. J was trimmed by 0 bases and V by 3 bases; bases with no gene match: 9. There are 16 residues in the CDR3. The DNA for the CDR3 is TGTGCCAGCAGCGACTCGACAGGGTCGGGCTCCTACGAGCAGTACTTC. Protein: CASSDSTGSGSYEQYF.

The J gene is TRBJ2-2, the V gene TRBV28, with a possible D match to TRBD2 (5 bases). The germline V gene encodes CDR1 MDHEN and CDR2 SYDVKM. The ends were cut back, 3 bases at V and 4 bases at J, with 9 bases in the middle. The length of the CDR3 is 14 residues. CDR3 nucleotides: TGTGCCAGCAGTTTCGTGGCGGGCACCGGGGAGCTGTTTTTT. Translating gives CASSFVAGTGELFF.

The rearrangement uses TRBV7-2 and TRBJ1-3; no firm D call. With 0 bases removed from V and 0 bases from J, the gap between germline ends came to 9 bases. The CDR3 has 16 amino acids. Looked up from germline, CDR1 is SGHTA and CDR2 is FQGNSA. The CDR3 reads CASSLAQPISGNTIYF. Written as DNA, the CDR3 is TGTGCCAGCAGCTTAGCGCAACCGATCTCTGGAAACACCATATATTTT.

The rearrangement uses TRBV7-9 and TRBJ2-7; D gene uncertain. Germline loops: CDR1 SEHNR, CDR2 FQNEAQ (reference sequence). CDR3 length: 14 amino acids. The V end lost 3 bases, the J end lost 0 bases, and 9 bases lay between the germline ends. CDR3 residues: CASSFGGLSYEQYF. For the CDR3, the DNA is TGTGCCAGCAGCTTTGGCGGCCTCTCCTACGAGCAGTACTTC.

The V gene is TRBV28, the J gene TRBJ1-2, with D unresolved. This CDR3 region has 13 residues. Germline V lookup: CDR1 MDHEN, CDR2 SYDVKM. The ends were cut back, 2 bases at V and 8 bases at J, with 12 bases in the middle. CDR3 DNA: TGTGCCAGCAGTTTAACGGCGGTGCCGGGCTACACCTTC. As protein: CASSLTAVPGYTF.

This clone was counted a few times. Written as DNA, the CDR3 is TGTGCCAGCAGCAATGAGCAATACGAGGGGGACGAGCAGTACTTC. Translation gives CASSNEQYEGDEQYF. This chain joins TRBV5-5 and TRBJ2-7; TRBD1 might be the D (6 bases). Trimming cost V 4 bases and J 5 bases, with 19 bases left between them. This CDR3 is built from 15 residues. CDR1 and CDR2 (germline): SGHKS, YYEKEE (reference sequence).

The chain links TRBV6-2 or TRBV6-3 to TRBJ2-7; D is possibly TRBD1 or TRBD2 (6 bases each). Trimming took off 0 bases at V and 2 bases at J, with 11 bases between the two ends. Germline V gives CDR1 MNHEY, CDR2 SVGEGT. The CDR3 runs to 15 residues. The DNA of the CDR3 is TGTGCCAGCAGTTACTCGTTCGGGGGCCCCTACGAGCAGTACTTC. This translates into CASSYSFGGPYEQYF.

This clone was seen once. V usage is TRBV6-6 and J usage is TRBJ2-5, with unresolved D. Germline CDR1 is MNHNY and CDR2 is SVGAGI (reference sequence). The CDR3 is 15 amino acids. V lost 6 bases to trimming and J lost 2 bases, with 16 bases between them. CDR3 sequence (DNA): TGTGCCAGCAGCCACCGGGTTATGGGACAAGAGACCCAGTACTTC. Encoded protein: CASSHRVMGQETQYF.

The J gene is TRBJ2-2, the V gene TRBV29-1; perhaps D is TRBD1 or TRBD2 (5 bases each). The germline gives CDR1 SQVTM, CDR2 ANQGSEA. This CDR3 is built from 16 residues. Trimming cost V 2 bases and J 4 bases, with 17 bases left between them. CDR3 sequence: CSVELRDLRSTGELFF. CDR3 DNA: TGCAGCGTTGAACTACGGGACCTCAGGAGCACCGGGGAGCTGTTTTTT.

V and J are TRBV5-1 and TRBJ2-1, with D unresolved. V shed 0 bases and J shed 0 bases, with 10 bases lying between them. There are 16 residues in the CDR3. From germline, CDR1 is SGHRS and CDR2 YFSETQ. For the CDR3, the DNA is TGCGCCAGCAGCTTGGTAGGCGACATCTCCTACAATGAGCAGTTCTTC. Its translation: CASSLVGDISYNEQFF.

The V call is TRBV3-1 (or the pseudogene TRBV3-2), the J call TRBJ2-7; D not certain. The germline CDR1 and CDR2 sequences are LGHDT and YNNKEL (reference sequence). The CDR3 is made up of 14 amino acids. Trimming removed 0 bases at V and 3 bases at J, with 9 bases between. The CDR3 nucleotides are TGTGCCAGCAGCCAAGATCGGATAAACTACGAGCAGTACTTC. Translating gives CASSQDRINYEQYF.

CDR3 residues: CASSLPLLAGSTDTQYF. CDR3 coding DNA: TGTGCCAGCAGTTTACCCTTGCTAGCGGGAAGCACAGATACGCAGTATTTT. The chain uses TRBV28 and TRBJ2-3; 9 nucleotides line up with TRBD2. V lost 2 bases to trimming and J lost 0 bases; unmatched junction nucleotides: 6. Germline V lookup: CDR1 MDHEN, CDR2 SYDVKM. The CDR3 spans 17 residues. Full variable domain (remainder filled in from reference TRBV28 and TRBJ2-3): DVKVTQSSRYLVKRTGEKVFLECVQDMDHENMFWYRQDPGLGLRLIYFSYDVKMKEKGDIPEGYSVSREKKERFSLILESASTNQTSMYLCASSLPLLAGSTDTQYFGPGTRLTVL.